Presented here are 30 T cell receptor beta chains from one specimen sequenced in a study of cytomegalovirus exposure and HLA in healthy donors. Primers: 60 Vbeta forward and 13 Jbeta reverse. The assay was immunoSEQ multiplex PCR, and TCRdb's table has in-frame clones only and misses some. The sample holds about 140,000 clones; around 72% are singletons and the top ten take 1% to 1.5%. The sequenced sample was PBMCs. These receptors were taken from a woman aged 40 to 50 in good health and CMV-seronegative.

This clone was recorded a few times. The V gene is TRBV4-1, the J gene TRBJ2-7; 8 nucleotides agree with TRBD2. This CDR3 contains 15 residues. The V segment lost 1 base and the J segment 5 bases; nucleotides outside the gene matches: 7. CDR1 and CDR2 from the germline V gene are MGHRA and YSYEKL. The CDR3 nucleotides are TGCGCCAGCAGCCAAGTCGGGACTAGAGATAACGAGCAGTACTTC. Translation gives CASSQVGTRDNEQYF.

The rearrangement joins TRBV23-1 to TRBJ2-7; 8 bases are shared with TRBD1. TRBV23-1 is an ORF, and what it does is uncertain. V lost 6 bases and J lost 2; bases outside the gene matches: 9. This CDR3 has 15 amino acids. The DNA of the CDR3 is TGCGCCAGCAGCCCCCCGGGACAGGAGGCCTACGAGCAGTACGTC. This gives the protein CASSPPGQEAYEQYV.

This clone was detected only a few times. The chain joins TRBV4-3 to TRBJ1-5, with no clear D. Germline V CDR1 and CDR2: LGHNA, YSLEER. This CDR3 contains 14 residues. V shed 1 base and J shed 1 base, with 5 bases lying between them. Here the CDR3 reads CASSQAKSNQPQHF. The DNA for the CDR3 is TGCGCCAGCAGCCAAGCTAAAAGCAATCAGCCCCAGCATTTT.

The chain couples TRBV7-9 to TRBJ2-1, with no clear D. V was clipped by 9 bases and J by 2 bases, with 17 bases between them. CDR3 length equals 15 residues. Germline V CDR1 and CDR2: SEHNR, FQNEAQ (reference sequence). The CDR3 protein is CASSPSRSPYNEQFF. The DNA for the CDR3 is TGTGCCAGTTCCCCTTCTAGGTCCCCCTACAATGAGCAGTTCTTC.

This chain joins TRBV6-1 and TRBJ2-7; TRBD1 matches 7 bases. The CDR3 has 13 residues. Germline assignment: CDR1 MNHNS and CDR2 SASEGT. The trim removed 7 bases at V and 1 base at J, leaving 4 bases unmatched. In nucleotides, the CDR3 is TGTGCCAGCAATTGGGACAGTTCCTACGAGCAGTACGTC. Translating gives CASNWDSSYEQYV.

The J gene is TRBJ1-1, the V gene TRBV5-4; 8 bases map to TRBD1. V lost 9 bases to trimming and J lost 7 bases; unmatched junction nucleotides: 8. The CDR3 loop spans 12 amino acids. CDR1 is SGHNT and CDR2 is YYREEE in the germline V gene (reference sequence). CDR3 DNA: TGTGCCATCGACAGGGGTGCGAATGAAGCTTTCTTT. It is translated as CAIDRGANEAFF.

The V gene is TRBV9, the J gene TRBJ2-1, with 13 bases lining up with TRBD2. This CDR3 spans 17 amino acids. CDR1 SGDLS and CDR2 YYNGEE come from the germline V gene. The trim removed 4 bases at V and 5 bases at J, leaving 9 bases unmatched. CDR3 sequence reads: CASSPRTSGGLDNEQFF. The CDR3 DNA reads TGTGCCAGCAGCCCCCGGACTAGCGGGGGATTGGACAATGAGCAGTTCTTC.

CDR3 residues: CASSSGLAGGREQFF. The CDR3 nucleotides read TGCGCCAGCAGCTCCGGACTAGCGGGGGGCAGGGAGCAGTTCTTC. The J gene is TRBJ2-1, the V gene TRBV5-1; 14 bases are shared with TRBD2. V dropped 3 bases and J dropped 10; count of bases not matched to a gene: 6. Looked up from germline, CDR1 is SGHRS and CDR2 is YFSETQ. The CDR3 is 15 amino acids.

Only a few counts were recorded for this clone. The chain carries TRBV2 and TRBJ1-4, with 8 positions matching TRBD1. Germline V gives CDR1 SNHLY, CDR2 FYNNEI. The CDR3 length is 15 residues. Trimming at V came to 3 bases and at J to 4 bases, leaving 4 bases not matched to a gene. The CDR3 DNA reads TGTGCCAGCAGTGATCTAGGACAGGGTAATGAAAAACTGTTTTTT. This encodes CASSDLGQGNEKLFF.

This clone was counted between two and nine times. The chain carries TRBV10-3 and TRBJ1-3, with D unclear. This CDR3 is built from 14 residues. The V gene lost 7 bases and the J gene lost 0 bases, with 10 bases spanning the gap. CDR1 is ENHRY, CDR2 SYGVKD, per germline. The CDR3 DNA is TGTGCCATCAAAAACACGTACTCTGGAAACACCATATATTTT. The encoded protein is CAIKNTYSGNTIYF.

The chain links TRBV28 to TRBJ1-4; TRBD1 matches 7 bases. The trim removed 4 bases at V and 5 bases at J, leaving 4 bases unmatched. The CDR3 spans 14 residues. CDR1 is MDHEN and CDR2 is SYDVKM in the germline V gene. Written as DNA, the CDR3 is TGTGCCAGCAGTTCTGGACAGGAGAATGAAAAACTGTTTTTT. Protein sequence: CASSSGQENEKLFF. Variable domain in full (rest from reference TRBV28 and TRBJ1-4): DVKVTQSSRYLVKRTGEKVFLECVQDMDHENMFWYRQDPGLGLRLIYFSYDVKMKEKGDIPEGYSVSREKKERFSLILESASTNQTSMYLCASSSGQENEKLFFGSGTQLSVL.

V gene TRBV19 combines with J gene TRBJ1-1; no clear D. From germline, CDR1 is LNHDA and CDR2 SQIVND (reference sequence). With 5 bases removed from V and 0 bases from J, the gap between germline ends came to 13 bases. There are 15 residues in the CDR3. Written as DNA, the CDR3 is TGTGCCAGTAGTCCAGGTGGGAGATTGAACACTGAAGCTTTCTTT. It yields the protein CASSPGGRLNTEAFF. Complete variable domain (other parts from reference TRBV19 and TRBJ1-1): DGGITQSPKYLFRKEGQNVTLSCEQNLNHDAMYWYRQDPGQGLRLIYYSQIVNDFQKGDIAEGYSVSREKKESFPLTVTSAQKNPTAFYLCASSPGGRLNTEAFFGQGTRLTVV.

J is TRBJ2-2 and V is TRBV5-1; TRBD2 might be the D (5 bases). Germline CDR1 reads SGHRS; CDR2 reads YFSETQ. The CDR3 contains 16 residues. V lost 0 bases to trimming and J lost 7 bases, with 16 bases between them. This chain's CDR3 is CASSLEANRGIGELFF. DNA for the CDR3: TGCGCCAGCAGCTTGGAAGCGAACCGGGGTATCGGGGAGCTGTTTTTT.

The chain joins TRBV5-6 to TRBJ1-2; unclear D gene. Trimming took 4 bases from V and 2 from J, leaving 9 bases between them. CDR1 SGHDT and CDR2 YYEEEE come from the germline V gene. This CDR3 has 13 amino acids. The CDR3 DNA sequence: TGTGCCAGCAGCCCGGGAACCAACTATGGCTACACCTTC. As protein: CASSPGTNYGYTF.

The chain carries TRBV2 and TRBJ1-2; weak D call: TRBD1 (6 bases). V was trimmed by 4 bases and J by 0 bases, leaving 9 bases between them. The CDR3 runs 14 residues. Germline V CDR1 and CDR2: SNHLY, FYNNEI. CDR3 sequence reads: CASSGQEANYGYTF. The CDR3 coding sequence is TGTGCCAGCAGTGGACAGGAAGCTAACTATGGCTACACCTTC. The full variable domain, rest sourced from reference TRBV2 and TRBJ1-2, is EPEVTQTPSHQVTQMGQEVILRCVPISNHLYFYWYRQILGQKVEFLVSFYNNEISEKSEIFDDQFSVERPDGSNFTLKIRSTKLEDSAMYFCASSGQEANYGYTFGSGTRLTVV.

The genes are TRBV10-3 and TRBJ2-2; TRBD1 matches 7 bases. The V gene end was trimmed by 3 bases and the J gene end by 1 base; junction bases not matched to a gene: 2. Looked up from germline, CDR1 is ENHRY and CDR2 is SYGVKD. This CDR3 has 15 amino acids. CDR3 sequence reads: CAISEYRGNTGELFF. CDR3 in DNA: TGTGCCATCAGTGAATACAGGGGGAACACCGGGGAGCTGTTTTTT.

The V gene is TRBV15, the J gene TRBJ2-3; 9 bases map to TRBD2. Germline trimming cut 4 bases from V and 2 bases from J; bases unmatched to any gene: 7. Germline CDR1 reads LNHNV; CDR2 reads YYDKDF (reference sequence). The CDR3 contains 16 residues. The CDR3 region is CATSIPLAGHTDTQYF. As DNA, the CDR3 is TGTGCCACCAGCATTCCTCTAGCGGGGCACACAGATACGCAGTATTTT.

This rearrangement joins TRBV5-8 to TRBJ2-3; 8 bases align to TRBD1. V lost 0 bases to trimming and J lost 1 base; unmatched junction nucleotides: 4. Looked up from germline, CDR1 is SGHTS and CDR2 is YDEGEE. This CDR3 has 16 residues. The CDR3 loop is CASSLGLTGGTDTQYF. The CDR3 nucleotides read TGTGCCAGCAGCTTGGGGCTGACAGGGGGCACAGATACGCAGTATTTT. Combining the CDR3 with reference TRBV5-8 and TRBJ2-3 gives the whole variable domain EAGVTQSPTHLIKTRGQQATLRCSPISGHTSVYWYQQALGLGLQFLLWYDEGEERNRGNFPPRFSGRQFPNYSSELNVNALELEDSALYLCASSLGLTGGTDTQYFGPGTRLTVL.

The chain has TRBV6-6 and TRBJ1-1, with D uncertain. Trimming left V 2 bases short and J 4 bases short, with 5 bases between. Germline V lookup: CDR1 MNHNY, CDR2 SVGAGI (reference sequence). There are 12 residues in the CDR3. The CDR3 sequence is CASSYGPTEAFF. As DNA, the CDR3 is TGTGCCAGCAGTTACGGCCCCACTGAAGCTTTCTTT.

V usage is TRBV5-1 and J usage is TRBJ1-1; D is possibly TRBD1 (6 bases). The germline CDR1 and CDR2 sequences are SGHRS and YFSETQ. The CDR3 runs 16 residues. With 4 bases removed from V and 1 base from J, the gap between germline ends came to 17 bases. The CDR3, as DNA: TGCGCCAGCAGCCAGAAAATGGGGGCGCAGAACACTGAAGCTTTCTTT. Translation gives CASSQKMGAQNTEAFF.

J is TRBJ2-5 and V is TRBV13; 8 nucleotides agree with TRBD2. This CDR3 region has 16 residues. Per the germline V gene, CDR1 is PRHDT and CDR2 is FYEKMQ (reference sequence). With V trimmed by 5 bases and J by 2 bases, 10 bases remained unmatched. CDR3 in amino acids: CASSPQGGLVQETQYF. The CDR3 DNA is TGTGCCAGCAGCCCCCAAGGGGGACTAGTGCAAGAGACCCAGTACTTC.

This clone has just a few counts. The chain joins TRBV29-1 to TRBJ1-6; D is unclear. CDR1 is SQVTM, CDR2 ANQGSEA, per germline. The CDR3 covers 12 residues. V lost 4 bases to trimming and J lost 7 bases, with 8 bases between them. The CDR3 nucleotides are TGCAGCGTTGGGTACGGGAATTCACCCCTCCACTTT. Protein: CSVGYGNSPLHF.

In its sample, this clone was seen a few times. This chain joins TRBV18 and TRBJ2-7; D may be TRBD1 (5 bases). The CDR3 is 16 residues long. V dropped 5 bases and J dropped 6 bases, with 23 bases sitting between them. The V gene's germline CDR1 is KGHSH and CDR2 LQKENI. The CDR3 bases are TGTGCCAGCTCATCAGGGTCCCGGGCTCCCCCCCTCGAGCAGTACGTC. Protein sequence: CASSSGSRAPPLEQYV.

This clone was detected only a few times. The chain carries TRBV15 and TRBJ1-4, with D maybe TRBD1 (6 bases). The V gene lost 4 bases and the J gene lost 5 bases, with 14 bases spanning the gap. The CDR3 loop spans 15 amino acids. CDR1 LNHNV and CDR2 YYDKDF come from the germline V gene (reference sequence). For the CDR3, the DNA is TGTGCCACCAGCATCATGATACAGGGAAATGAAAAACTGTTTTTT. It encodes CATSIMIQGNEKLFF.

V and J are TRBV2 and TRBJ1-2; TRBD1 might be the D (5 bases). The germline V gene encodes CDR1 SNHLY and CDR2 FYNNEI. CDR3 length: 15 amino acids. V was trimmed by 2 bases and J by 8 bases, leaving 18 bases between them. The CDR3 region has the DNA TGTGCCAGCAGTGAAATTGACAGCTTCGGAGGGGGCTACACCTTC. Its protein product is CASSEIDSFGGGYTF. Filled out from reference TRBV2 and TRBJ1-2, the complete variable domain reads EPEVTQTPSHQVTQMGQEVILRCVPISNHLYFYWYRQILGQKVEFLVSFYNNEISEKSEIFDDQFSVERPDGSNFTLKIRSTKLEDSAMYFCASSEIDSFGGGYTFGSGTRLTVV.

CDR3 in DNA: TGTGCCAGCAGTTACTCGAGGTCTGACGGGCAAGAGACCCAGTACTTC. Translated: CASSYSRSDGQETQYF. The chain carries TRBV6-5 and TRBJ2-5; D unclear. The CDR3 length is 16 residues. Per the germline V gene, CDR1 is MNHEY and CDR2 is SVGAGI. V lost 0 bases and J 2 bases, leaving 13 bases between the germline ends.

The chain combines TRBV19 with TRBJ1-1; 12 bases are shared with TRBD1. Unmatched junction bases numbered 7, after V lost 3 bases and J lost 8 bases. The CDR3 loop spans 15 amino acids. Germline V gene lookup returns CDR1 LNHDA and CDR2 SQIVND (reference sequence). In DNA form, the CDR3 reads TGTGCCAGTAGTATGGGGGGACAGGGGGCGAAGGAAGCTTTCTTT. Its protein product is CASSMGGQGAKEAFF.

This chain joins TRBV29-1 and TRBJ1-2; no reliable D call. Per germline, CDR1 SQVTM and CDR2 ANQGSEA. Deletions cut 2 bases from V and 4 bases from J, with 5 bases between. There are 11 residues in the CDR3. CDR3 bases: TGCAGCGTTGAACGGGTCTATGGCTACACCTTC. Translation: CSVERVYGYTF.

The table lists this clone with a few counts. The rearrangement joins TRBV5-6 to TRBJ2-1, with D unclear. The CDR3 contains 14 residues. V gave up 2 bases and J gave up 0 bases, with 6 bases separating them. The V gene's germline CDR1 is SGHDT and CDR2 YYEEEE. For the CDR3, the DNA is TGTGCCAGCAGCTTAATGAGCTCCTACAATGAGCAGTTCTTC. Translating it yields CASSLMSSYNEQFF.

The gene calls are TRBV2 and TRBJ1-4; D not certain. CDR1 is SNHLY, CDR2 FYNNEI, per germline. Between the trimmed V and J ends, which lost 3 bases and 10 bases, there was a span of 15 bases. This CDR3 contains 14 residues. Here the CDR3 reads CASSDSERGRKLFF. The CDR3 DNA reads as TGTGCCAGCAGTGATTCGGAGCGCGGCCGAAAACTGTTTTTT.